This TCR beta chain came from a study of T-cell reconstitution after alpha-beta-depleted transplantation in children. Study findings and constraints: From newly produced T cells came most of the T-cell counts and diversity one year after transplant. Certain patients had high TCRbeta diversity at day 60, and it came from recipient T cells and thymic progenitors that survived. At around two months after transplant, the alpha-beta T cells were reportedly derived from several hundred expanded clones that came from non-depleted graft cells.

Unique molecular identifiers were incorporated into the prepared TCRbeta library. TCRdb passed the PCR reads through MiXCR, listing each CDR3 protein once. Here the sample spans about a million distinct CDR3 sequences, about 29% being singletons. This clonotype was counted between two and nine times. What it binds is unknown. Germline lookup yields CDR1 MNHEY and CDR2 SMNVEV (reference sequence). V lost 6 bases to trimming and J lost 4 bases; unmatched junction nucleotides: 7. There are 15 residues in the CDR3. The origin of this receptor is a boy less than two years old who had a stem cell transplant for SCID, so the T cells may come from the graft donor. The chain has TRBV27 and TRBJ2-5, with TRBD2 matching over 11 bases. Sequences were derived from PBMCs, mostly from graft donor cells, sampled 360 days after TCRalphabeta/CD19-depleted stem cell transplant. Written as DNA, the CDR3 is TGTGCCAGCAGAATAGGGACTAGCGGAGTAGAGACCCAGTACTTC. It is translated as CASRIGTSGVETQYF.